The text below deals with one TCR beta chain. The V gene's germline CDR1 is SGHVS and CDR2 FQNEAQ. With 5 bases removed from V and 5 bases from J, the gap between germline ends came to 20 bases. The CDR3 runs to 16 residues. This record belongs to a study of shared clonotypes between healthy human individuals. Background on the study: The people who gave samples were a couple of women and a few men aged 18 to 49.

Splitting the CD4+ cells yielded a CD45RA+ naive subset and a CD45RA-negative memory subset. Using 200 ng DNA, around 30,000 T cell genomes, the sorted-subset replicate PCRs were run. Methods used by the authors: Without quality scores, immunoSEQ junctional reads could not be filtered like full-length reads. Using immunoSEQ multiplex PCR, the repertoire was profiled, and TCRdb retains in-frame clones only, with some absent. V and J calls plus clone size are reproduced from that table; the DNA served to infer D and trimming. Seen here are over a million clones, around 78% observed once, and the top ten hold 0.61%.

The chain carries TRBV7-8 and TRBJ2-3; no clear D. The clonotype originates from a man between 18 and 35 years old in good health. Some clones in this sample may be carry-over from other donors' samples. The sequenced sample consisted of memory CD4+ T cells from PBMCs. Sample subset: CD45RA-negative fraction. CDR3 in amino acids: CASSPFPGNIKDTQYF. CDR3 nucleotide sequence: TGTGCCAGCAGCCCCTTTCCAGGAAACATTAAAGATACGCAGTATTTT.